The T cell receptor (beta chain) described here comes from a study of response to subunit inactivated influenza vaccine. The V and J ends lost 7 bases and 3 bases, in that order; junction bases with no gene match: 7. Per the germline V gene, CDR1 is LGHNA and CDR2 is YSLEER. The CDR3 runs 14 residues. Each CDR3 protein gets one entry after TCRdb re-called the RT-PCR reads with MiXCR. The sample shows about half a million distinct CDR3 sequences, 9.5% to 13% of them seen only once. This TCR came from a man aged 45-60 years who received an inactivated influenza vaccine. Sequences were derived from PBMCs from blood, sampled roughly 45 days after vaccination. The chain has TRBV4-3 and TRBJ1-1, with TRBD1 matching 8 bases. The DNA for the CDR3 is TGCGCCAGCACCGTTTACAGGGGGTACACTGAAGCTTTCTTT. It translates to CASTVYRGYTEAFF.